One sample yielded the 27 T cell receptor beta chains listed below, sequenced in a study of T cell repertoires in cytomegalovirus infection. Using its own MiXCR run on the reads, TCRdb lists one record per CDR3 protein. The top ten clones hold roughly a tenth of a sample with fewer than 550,000 distinct CDR3 sequences, over 9% of them seen once. Sequencing was performed on PBMCs. Receptors originate from a human donor in good health (CMV status not recorded). Some clones in this sample may be carry-over from other donors' samples.

This clonotype was seen many times. The rearrangement joins TRBV7-2 to TRBJ2-7; 8 positions match TRBD2. V shed 1 base and J 9 bases; nucleotides not matched to a gene: 11. Germline CDR1 SGHTA, CDR2 FQGNSA. The CDR3 sequence is 15 residues long. CDR3 sequence: CASSLDNSGTFGQYF. As DNA, the CDR3 is TGTGCCAGCAGCTTAGATAATAGCGGGACTTTCGGGCAGTACTTC.

This clonotype was recorded at least ten times. The chain carries TRBV5-1 and TRBJ2-5, with D perhaps matching TRBD1 or TRBD2 (5 bases each). In germline, CDR1 is SGHRS, CDR2 YFSETQ. The CDR3 covers 15 residues. The ends were cut back, 3 bases at V and 4 bases at J, with 16 bases in the middle. CDR3 amino acids: CASSSGTRDGETQYF. CDR3 DNA: TGCGCCAGCAGCTCAGGGACCAGAGATGGAGAGACCCAGTACTTC.

This clonotype was seen many times. The chain uses TRBV6-4 and TRBJ1-2, with D hard to call. With 5 bases removed from V and 7 bases from J, the gap between germline ends came to 14 bases. Germline V gives CDR1 MRHNA, CDR2 SNTAGT. The length of the CDR3 is 13 residues. In DNA, the CDR3 is TGTGCCAGCAGTAAAGACGGAGCCGTTGGCTACACCTTC. It specifies CASSKDGAVGYTF.

As to this clonotype: A read error may be the cause here, since a much bigger clone is one base away. Here the CDR3 reads CASSALGTGTNVLTF. The CDR3 DNA is TGTGCCAGCAGTGCATTGGGGACTGGGACCAACGTCCTGACTTTC. The chain is built from TRBV6-1 and TRBJ2-6; the D gene is possibly TRBD2 (6 bases). CDR1 and CDR2 from the germline V gene are MNHNS and SASEGT. This CDR3 has 15 amino acids.

This clonotype was picked up many times. J is TRBJ1-6 and V is TRBV7-6; a possible D gene is TRBD1 (5 bases). The CDR3 is 18 residues long. V was clipped by 4 bases and J by 4 bases, with 20 bases between them. Per germline, CDR1 SGHVS and CDR2 FNYEAQ. The DNA of the CDR3 is TGTGCCAGCAGCTCGGCCGGGACTCCGGTAGAATATAATTCACCCCTCCACTTT. Encoded protein: CASSSAGTPVEYNSPLHF. Full variable domain (rest looked up from reference TRBV7-6 and TRBJ1-6): GAGVSQSPRYKVTKRGQDVALRCDPISGHVSLYWYRQALGQGPEFLTYFNYEAQQDKSGLPNDRFSAERPEGSISTLTIQRTEQRDSAMYRCASSSAGTPVEYNSPLHFGNGTRLTVT.

This chain's CDR3 is CASSLALRGGDNEQFF. CDR3 coding DNA: TGTGCCAGCAGCTTAGCTCTGCGCGGGGGGGACAATGAGCAGTTCTTC. V gene TRBV13 combines with J gene TRBJ2-1; TRBD2 matches 9 bases. This CDR3 has 16 amino acids. With 1 base clipped from V and 5 bases from J, the junction kept 6 bases outside the gene matches. CDR1 and CDR2 (germline): PRHDT, FYEKMQ (reference sequence).

This clonotype was seen at least ten times. The chain couples TRBV5-4 to TRBJ2-5, with 10 bases that match TRBD2. CDR1 and CDR2 (germline): SGHNT, YYREEE (reference sequence). The trim removed 6 bases at V and 4 bases at J, leaving 6 bases unmatched. This CDR3 comprises 14 residues. This chain's CDR3 is CASKERGGRETQYF. DNA of the CDR3: TGTGCCAGCAAGGAGCGGGGGGGCCGAGAGACCCAGTACTTC.

The genes are TRBV9 and TRBJ1-2; the D gene is possibly TRBD1 (5 bases). The ends were cut back, 3 bases at V and 8 bases at J, with 17 bases in the middle. The CDR3 covers 14 residues. Germline values: CDR1 SGDLS, CDR2 YYNGEE. The CDR3 protein is CASSAGGTSFGYTF. CDR3 bases: TGTGCCAGCAGCGCTGGGGGGACTTCCTTCGGCTACACCTTC.

This clonotype has a count of ten or more. The chain links TRBV29-1 to TRBJ2-1, with D maybe TRBD2 (5 bases). Trimming cost V 3 bases and J 3 bases, with 12 bases left between them. CDR3 length equals 14 residues. CDR1 is SQVTM and CDR2 is ANQGSEA in the germline V gene. CDR3 DNA sequence: TGCAGCGTTGAGGGGAGAGGCCTCTACAATGAGCAGTTCTTC. It translates to CSVEGRGLYNEQFF.

This clonotype has a count of ten or more. The chain recombines TRBV20-1 with TRBJ1-2, with TRBD1 matching 9 bases. The germline V gene encodes CDR1 DFQATT and CDR2 SNEGSKA (reference sequence). The CDR3 totals 14 residues. The junction had 9 bases not matched to a gene; V was cut back by 5 bases and J by 5 bases. For the CDR3, the DNA is TGCAGTGCTCTAGCCGAGGGGACAGGGTATGGCTACACCTTC. It codes for CSALAEGTGYGYTF.

This clonotype was picked up a small number of times. The gene calls are TRBV19 and TRBJ1-3; D is unclear. V lost 6 bases, J lost 3 bases, and 15 bases lay in between. There are 15 residues in the CDR3. CDR1 and CDR2 (germline): LNHDA, SQIVND (reference sequence). Written as DNA, the CDR3 is TGTGCCAGTAGGAAGAAGGACGCTAGTGGAAACACCATATATTTT. Translated: CASRKKDASGNTIYF.

V and J are TRBV20-1 and TRBJ2-5; a possible D gene is TRBD2 (5 bases). The V gene lost 5 bases and the J gene lost 6 bases, with 19 bases spanning the gap. CDR3 length: 14 residues. Germline CDR1 is DFQATT and CDR2 is SNEGSKA (reference sequence). In nucleotides, the CDR3 is TGCAGTGCTCCCGACCCCCGGGATGGCAAGACCCAGTACTTC. Its translation: CSAPDPRDGKTQYF.

This clonotype was counted a few times. The chain carries TRBV20-1 and TRBJ2-1, with 11 bases aligning to TRBD1. In germline, CDR1 is DFQATT, CDR2 SNEGSKA (reference sequence). This CDR3 contains 16 residues. V gave up 7 bases and J gave up 8 bases; unmatched junction bases: 16. CDR3 DNA sequence: TGCAGTGTCCACTCTCCAGGACAGGGGGCGTTGGATGAGCAGTTCTTC. Amino acid sequence: CSVHSPGQGALDEQFF.

The genes are TRBV19 and TRBJ2-3; 9 nucleotides align to TRBD1. The CDR3 loop spans 16 amino acids. Germline CDR1 and CDR2: LNHDA and SQIVND (reference sequence). V dropped 6 bases and J dropped 6; count of bases not matched to a gene: 13. The CDR3: CASRYPGTGSGDTQYF. Here the CDR3 DNA reads TGTGCCAGTAGATACCCCGGGACAGGGTCAGGCGATACGCAGTATTTT.

Concerning this clonotype itself: A much more abundant neighbour one base away suggests this may be a read error. This rearrangement joins TRBV20-1 to TRBJ2-1, with 13 bases fitting TRBD2. The germline CDR1 and CDR2 sequences are DFQATT and SNEGSKA (reference sequence). CDR3 length: 16 amino acids. Trimming at V came to 4 bases and at J to 9 bases, leaving 12 bases not matched to a gene. CDR3 DNA: TGCAGTGCTACCCTCCCGGGACTAGCGGGACGGAGTGAGCAGTTCTTC. This codes for CSATLPGLAGRSEQFF.

This clonotype was counted at least ten times. V and J are TRBV7-9 and TRBJ2-7; perhaps TRBD2 as D (6 bases). Trimming removed 5 bases at V and 2 bases at J, with 16 bases between. Germline lookup yields CDR1 SEHNR and CDR2 FQNEAQ (reference sequence). There are 15 residues in the CDR3. The CDR3 DNA follows: TGTGCCAGCAGCCCACCGGGCGGGACCCCCTACGAGCAGTACTTC. Amino acids: CASSPPGGTPYEQYF.

This clonotype was picked up many times. The chain couples TRBV5-4 to TRBJ2-1; D ambiguous. V was shortened by 4 bases and J by 4 bases, with 15 bases between the two germline ends. The CDR3 runs 15 residues. Germline V gene sequence: CDR1 SGHNT, CDR2 YYREEE (reference sequence). This chain's CDR3 is CASSPTGLPYNEQFF. CDR3 DNA: TGTGCCAGCAGCCCGACGGGTCTACCGTACAATGAGCAGTTCTTC.

This clonotype occurred many times. The chain couples TRBV7-6 to TRBJ1-2, with a possible D match to TRBD1 (5 bases). V was pared by 2 bases and J by 4 bases, with 14 bases between. Germline assignment: CDR1 SGHVS and CDR2 FNYEAQ. This CDR3 comprises 15 residues. This CDR3 is CASSLNAGHGYGYTF. The DNA of the CDR3 is TGTGCCAGCAGCTTAAACGCGGGGCATGGCTATGGCTACACCTTC.

This clonotype was detected many times. The CDR3 loop is CASLALPGTDTQYF. As DNA, the CDR3 is TGTGCCAGCTTAGCCCTCCCAGGCACAGATACGCAGTATTTT. The V call is TRBV18, the J call TRBJ2-3; D not resolved. Germline V gives CDR1 KGHSH, CDR2 LQKENI. Trimming pared 7 bases from V and 1 base from J, leaving 12 bases between. The CDR3 runs to 14 residues.

This clonotype was counted only a few times. V usage is TRBV5-1 and J usage is TRBJ2-1; TRBD1 or TRBD2 may be the D gene (5 bases each). The CDR3 is 15 amino acids. The V end lost 7 bases, the J end lost 0 bases, and 14 bases lay between the germline ends. Germline V lookup: CDR1 SGHRS, CDR2 YFSETQ. The CDR3 protein is CASQSGATSYNEQFF. The CDR3 nucleotides read TGCGCCAGCCAGTCCGGGGCTACCTCCTACAATGAGCAGTTCTTC.

This clonotype was seen many times. The J gene is TRBJ2-7, the V gene TRBV6-1, with D perhaps being TRBD1 or TRBD2 (5 bases each). This CDR3 spans 14 amino acids. V lost 4 bases, J lost 2 bases, and 12 bases lay in between. Germline CDR1 and CDR2: MNHNS and SASEGT. The DNA of the CDR3 is TGTGCCAGCAGTGGTCCGGGGCCGACCTACGAGCAGTACTTC. It specifies CASSGPGPTYEQYF.

A few counts support this clonotype. The chain couples TRBV5-1 to TRBJ2-1; 11 positions agree with TRBD1. The J segment lost 6 bases and the V segment lost 4 bases, leaving 3 bases of the junction unmatched. CDR1 is SGHRS, CDR2 YFSETQ, per germline. The CDR3 contains 14 residues. CDR3 residues: CASSIGTGGNEQFF. CDR3 coding DNA: TGCGCCAGCAGCATCGGGACAGGGGGCAATGAGCAGTTCTTC.

This clonotype was counted many times. The rearrangement joins TRBV4-2 to TRBJ2-3; TRBD1 is a possible D gene (7 bases). V was pared by 10 bases and J by 4 bases, with 18 bases between. Looked up from germline, CDR1 is LGHNA and CDR2 is YNFKEQ. This CDR3 region has 14 residues. The CDR3, as DNA: TGTGCCACAGGGGGTGAGTCGGGGGCAGATACGCAGTATTTT. Amino acids: CATGGESGADTQYF.

This clonotype was counted ten times or more. J is TRBJ1-2 and V is TRBV19; tentatively, D is TRBD1 (5 bases). Germline V CDR1 and CDR2: LNHDA, SQIVND (reference sequence). The length of the CDR3 is 15 residues. V was trimmed by 5 bases and J by 0 bases, leaving 13 bases between them. The CDR3 reads CASSPNPQANYGYTF. CDR3 DNA: TGTGCCAGTAGTCCCAACCCACAGGCTAACTATGGCTACACCTTC. Full variable domain (remainder filled in from reference TRBV19 and TRBJ1-2): DGGITQSPKYLFRKEGQNVTLSCEQNLNHDAMYWYRQDPGQGLRLIYYSQIVNDFQKGDIAEGYSVSREKKESFPLTVTSAQKNPTAFYLCASSPNPQANYGYTFGSGTRLTVV.

This clonotype was counted a few times. The chain joins TRBV2 to TRBJ2-1; D unclear. Germline CDR1 reads SNHLY; CDR2 reads FYNNEI. The germline V and J ends were trimmed by 1 base and 9 bases, with 13 bases remaining between them. The CDR3 length is 14 residues. The CDR3 loop is CASSEGLPESEQFF. Written as DNA, the CDR3 is TGTGCCAGCAGTGAAGGACTCCCAGAGAGTGAGCAGTTCTTC.

This clonotype was detected many times. This chain links TRBV27 with TRBJ1-6; D might be TRBD1 (6 bases). Per the germline V gene, CDR1 is MNHEY and CDR2 is SMNVEV (reference sequence). This CDR3 has 16 residues. V lost 3 bases and J lost 4, with 13 bases in between. CDR3 region: CASSFRRGLYNSPLHF. The CDR3 DNA is TGTGCCAGCAGTTTCAGGAGGGGGTTGTATAATTCACCCCTCCACTTT.

The V gene is TRBV19, the J gene TRBJ1-2; a possible D gene is TRBD1 (6 bases). The CDR3 loop spans 14 amino acids. V shed 3 bases and J shed 3 bases, with 11 bases lying between them. Germline CDR1 and CDR2: LNHDA and SQIVND (reference sequence). The CDR3 loop reads CASSIGAGDYGYTF. The CDR3 DNA reads TGTGCCAGTAGTATCGGGGCAGGGGACTATGGCTACACCTTC.